Listed below are T cell receptor beta chains from one sample, sequenced in a study of blood T cell repertoires in COVID-19. Sequencing used immunoSEQ multiplex PCR; TCRdb keeps in-frame clones, though not all of them. The sample has 70,000 to 90,000 clones, approximately 86% seen once. The sample was peripheral blood. These receptors all stem from a man older than 75 with active or convalescent COVID-19. CDR3s include the opening cysteine and the closing phenylalanine or tryptophan. D genes are given only for firm matches. Some rows mark clone size as missing; the rest say once, few, many or name a class of expanded clone.

d_call,clone_size,v_call,j_call,cdr3_aa,cdr3_nt
TRBD1,.,TRBV3-1/TRBV3-2,TRBJ1-1,CASSQYRGFTEAFF,TGTGCCAGCAGCCAATACAGGGGGTTTACTGAAGCTTTCTTT
.,.,TRBV28,TRBJ1-1,CASSFFFLSGNRENTEAFF,TGTGCCAGCAGTTTCTTTTTTTTATCGGGCAACAGGGAGAACACTGAAGCTTTCTTT
.,once,TRBV3-1/TRBV3-2,TRBJ2-3,CASSSLGTTQYF,TGTGCCAGCAGTTCCCTTGGCACTACGCAGTATTTT
.,.,TRBV20-1,TRBJ1-5,CSASEAGNQPQHF,TGCAGTGCTAGTGAGGCGGGGAATCAGCCCCAGCATTTT
TRBD1,.,TRBV18,TRBJ2-5,CASRRTGGFQETQYF,TGTGCCAGCCGAAGGACAGGGGGCTTCCAAGAGACCCAGTACTTC
TRBD1,once,TRBV2,TRBJ1-6,CASIGQGVYSPLHF,TGTGCCAGCATTGGACAGGGGGTTTATTCACCCCTCCACTTT
.,.,TRBV28,TRBJ1-1,CASSLTVEAFF,TGTGCCAGCAGTTTGACAGTTGAAGCTTTCTTT
TRBD2,.,TRBV4-1,TRBJ2-5,CASSQAGTTKETQYF,TGCGCCAGCAGCCAAGCCGGGACTACCAAAGAGACCCAGTACTTC
TRBD1,.,TRBV2,TRBJ1-1,CASSPQGVGTEAFF,TGTGCCAGCAGTCCACAGGGGGTGGGCACTGAAGCTTTCTTT
.,.,TRBV24-1,TRBJ2-5,CATGQGQETQYF,TGTGCCACCGGCCAGGGGCAAGAGACCCAGTACTTC
.,.,TRBV5-1,TRBJ2-4,CASNTGDPLAKNIQYF,TGCGCCAGCAACACAGGTGACCCCCTAGCCAAAAACATTCAGTACTTC
.,.,TRBV19,TRBJ2-3,CASRIGRGADTQYF,TGTGCCAGTAGGATTGGCAGGGGGGCGGATACGCAGTATTTT
.,.,TRBV19,TRBJ1-6,CASSIEYSNSPLHF,TGTGCCAGTAGTATAGAGTACAGCAATTCACCCCTCCACTTT
.,.,TRBV5-8,TRBJ1-5,CASSLVNSFGQYIQPQHF,TGTGCCAGCAGCTTGGTTAATTCTTTTGGACAGTATATTCAGCCCCAGCATTTT
.,.,TRBV7-9,TRBJ2-3,CASSLGAPGDTQYF,TGTGCCAGCAGCTTGGGAGCCCCGGGCGATACGCAGTATTTT
TRBD1,.,TRBV30,TRBJ1-5,CAWRSQGANQPQHF,TGTGCCTGGAGATCACAGGGGGCGAATCAGCCCCAGCATTTT
.,once,TRBV5-8,TRBJ1-6,CASSLWGRSNNSPLHF,TGTGCCAGCAGCTTGTGGGGCAGGTCGAATAATTCACCCCTCCACTTT
TRBD2,.,TRBV30,TRBJ2-4,CAWSATSGRATGNIQYF,TGTGCCTGGAGCGCGACTAGCGGGAGGGCCACGGGTAACATTCAGTACTTC
.,.,TRBV2,TRBJ1-1,CASSGQRASEAFF,TGTGCCAGCAGCGGACAGAGGGCATCTGAAGCTTTCTTT
.,.,TRBV30,TRBJ1-2,CAWSVPGSGYTF,TGTGCCTGGAGTGTACCGGGGTCTGGCTACACCTTC
.,.,TRBV28,TRBJ1-6,CASAAGLSSPLHF,TGTGCCAGCGCCGCAGGGTTAAGTTCACCCCTCCACTTT
.,once,TRBV19,TRBJ2-1,CASSMQYNEQFF,TGTGCCAGTAGCATGCAGTACAATGAGCAGTTCTTC
.,.,TRBV7-2,TRBJ2-5,CASSLRLQETQYF,TGTGCCAGCAGCCTACGACTCCAAGAGACCCAGTACTTC
TRBD1,.,TRBV7-3,TRBJ1-3,CASSFTGDAGNTIYF,TGTGCCAGCAGCTTTACAGGGGATGCTGGAAACACCATATATTTT
TRBD1,.,TRBV29-1,TRBJ1-2,CSVKRGQSYGYTF,TGCAGCGTCAAGAGGGGGCAATCCTATGGCTACACCTTC
.,.,TRBV19,TRBJ1-5,CASSVRVEQPQHF,TGTGCCAGTAGTGTCCGAGTAGAGCAGCCCCAGCATTTT
.,.,TRBV5-1,TRBJ2-5,CASRPGGAVETQYF,TGCGCCAGCAGACCTGGAGGGGCCGTGGAGACCCAGTACTTC
TRBD2,once,TRBV14,TRBJ2-1,CASSLGLDDEQFF,TGTGCCAGCAGCCTAGGACTAGACGATGAGCAGTTCTTC
.,.,TRBV2,TRBJ1-2,CARGGSDGRSFYGYTF,TGTGCCAGGGGGGGGTCAGACGGAAGGTCATTCTATGGCTACACCTTC
TRBD2,few,TRBV18,TRBJ2-2,CASSPGLASTGELFF,TGTGCCAGCTCACCGGGACTAGCAAGCACCGGGGAGCTGTTTTTT
.,.,TRBV19,TRBJ1-1,CASSDAAYRDLTEAFF,TGTGCCAGTAGTGACGCCGCTTACAGGGATCTCACTGAAGCTTTCTTT
.,once,TRBV18,TRBJ1-2,CASSPNRDWSYGYTF,TGTGCCAGCTCACCGAACAGGGATTGGAGCTATGGCTACACCTTC
.,.,TRBV18,TRBJ2-3,CASSPPAETDTQYF,TGTGCCAGCTCACCACCGGCGGAAACAGATACGCAGTATTTT
.,.,TRBV20-1,TRBJ1-2,CRATQDYGYTF,TGCAGGGCCACTCAGGACTATGGCTACACCTTC
TRBD1,.,TRBV6-1,TRBJ2-1,CASSAGTGSSYNEQFF,TGTGCCAGCAGTGCTGGGACAGGAAGCTCCTACAATGAGCAGTTCTTC
.,.,TRBV18,TRBJ1-4,CASSLTGRELFF,TGTGCCAGCTCACTCACAGGGAGGGAACTGTTTTTT
.,few,TRBV6-5,TRBJ2-5,CASSFRTRTQETQYF,TGTGCCAGCAGTTTCAGGACGAGGACTCAAGAGACCCAGTACTTC
.,.,TRBV5-4,TRBJ2-5,CASSLLGETQYF,TGTGCCAGCAGCTTGCTGGGCGAGACCCAGTACTTC
TRBD1,.,TRBV28,TRBJ1-4,CASRGTGVWEKLFF,TGTGCCAGCAGAGGGACAGGGGTTTGGGAAAAACTGTTTTTT
TRBD2,.,TRBV3-1/TRBV3-2,TRBJ2-6,CASSQDVGRGSSGANVLTF,TGTGCCAGCAGCCAAGATGTTGGGCGGGGGAGCTCTGGGGCCAACGTCCTGACTTTC